This T cell receptor beta chain emerged from a study of T cell clones after liver transplantation. The CDR3 is 17 residues long. CDR1 and CDR2 (germline): LGHNA, YNFKEQ. V lost 4 bases and J lost 5; bases outside the gene matches: 13. Method: immunoSEQ multiplex PCR; TCRdb's copy keeps in-frame clones and lacks some. The data show 15,000 or so clones, more than 70% seen once. The chain recombines TRBV4-2 with TRBJ2-1, with TRBD2 identical over 8 bases. The material was CD8+ T cells from blood, obtained around 50 months after liver transplant. This receptor was identified in a human patient who received a liver transplant. The graft donor may account for some of the T cells. The CDR3 sequence: CASSPRGLSGGDNEQFF. The CDR3 nucleotides are TGTGCCAGCAGCCCGAGGGGGTTAAGCGGGGGTGACAATGAGCAGTTCTTC.